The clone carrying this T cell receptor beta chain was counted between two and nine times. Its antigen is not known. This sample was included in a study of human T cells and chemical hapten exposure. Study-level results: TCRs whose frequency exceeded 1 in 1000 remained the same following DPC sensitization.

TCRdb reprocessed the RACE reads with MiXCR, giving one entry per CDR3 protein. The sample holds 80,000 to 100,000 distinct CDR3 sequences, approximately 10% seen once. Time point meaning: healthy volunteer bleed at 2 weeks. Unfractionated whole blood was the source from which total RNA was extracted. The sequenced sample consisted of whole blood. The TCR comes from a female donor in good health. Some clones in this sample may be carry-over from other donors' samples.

The CDR3 DNA reads as TGTGCCAGCAGTTTAGCTCCCGGGACCTACACTGAAGCTTTCTTT. Its translation: CASSLAPGTYTEAFF. The chain joins TRBV28 to TRBJ1-1; tentatively, D is TRBD1 (5 bases). The CDR3 is made up of 15 amino acids. Trimming shortened V by 2 bases and J by 3 bases, and 13 bases separated the two germline ends. In germline, CDR1 is MDHEN, CDR2 SYDVKM.